The 8 T cell receptor beta chains below were found in one sample sequenced in a study of shared clonotypes between healthy human individuals. Generated by immunoSEQ multiplex PCR, the TCRdb table keeps only in-frame clones and is missing some. The data show more than 1,200,000 clones, roughly 98.5% seen once. Input material: naive CD4+ T cells sorted from blood. The sample's subset: CD45RA+ positively selected. All receptors come from a man in his thirties or forties in good health.

V gene TRBV5-1 combines with J gene TRBJ2-3; no reliable D call. This CDR3 spans 15 amino acids. With 0 bases removed from V and 2 bases from J, the gap between germline ends came to 10 bases. From germline, CDR1 is SGHRS and CDR2 YFSETQ. Here the CDR3 reads CASSLGQSDTDTQYF. The DNA for the CDR3 is TGCGCCAGCAGCTTGGGGCAGAGTGACACAGATACGCAGTATTTT.

The chain is built from TRBV5-4 and TRBJ2-2; 12 nucleotides line up with TRBD2. The J segment lost 7 bases and the V segment lost 0 bases, leaving 4 bases of the junction unmatched. CDR3 size: 16 residues. Germline lookup yields CDR1 SGHNT and CDR2 YYREEE (reference sequence). CDR3: CASSLGLAGVVGELFF. In nucleotides, the CDR3 is TGTGCCAGCAGCTTGGGACTAGCGGGAGTGGTCGGGGAGCTGTTTTTT.

The chain recombines TRBV14 with TRBJ2-2; D remains ambiguous. V was clipped by 0 bases and J by 4 bases, with 6 bases between them. Germline V gene lookup returns CDR1 SGHDN and CDR2 FVKESK. The length of the CDR3 is 14 residues. The CDR3 sequence is CASSQELFTGELFF. The CDR3 region has the DNA TGTGCCAGCAGCCAAGAGCTCTTCACCGGGGAGCTGTTTTTT.

V gene TRBV18 combines with J gene TRBJ2-7; D is ambiguous. CDR3 size: 15 residues. Trimming took 2 bases from V and 4 from J, leaving 15 bases between them. Germline CDR1 KGHSH, CDR2 LQKENI. The CDR3 is CASSPLDPTGYEQYF. The CDR3 DNA is TGTGCCAGCTCACCATTAGATCCCACGGGTTACGAGCAGTACTTC.

For the CDR3, the DNA is TGTGCCAGCTCATCGCTCACGGGACGGTCTTTTGAGCAGTTCTTC. This codes for CASSSLTGRSFEQFF. The chain combines TRBV11-2 with TRBJ2-1, with D perhaps assigned TRBD1 or TRBD2 (5 bases each). Trimming pared 8 bases from V and 9 bases from J, leaving 23 bases between. The CDR3 has 15 residues. Germline CDR1 and CDR2: SGHAT and FQNNGV.

The chain combines TRBV11-3 with TRBJ2-3; the match to TRBD2 covers 14 bases. Germline CDR1 SGHNT, CDR2 YENEEA. Trimming took 5 bases from V and 10 from J; bases not matched to a gene: 5. The CDR3 sequence is 14 residues long. This CDR3 is CASSGTSGRGAQYF. CDR3 bases: TGTGCCAGCAGCGGGACTAGCGGGAGAGGGGCGCAGTATTTT.

The rearrangement uses TRBV9 and TRBJ2-3, with a possible D match to TRBD2 (5 bases). The CDR3 consists of 14 residues. V was clipped by 3 bases and J by 0 bases, with 8 bases between them. The V gene's germline CDR1 is SGDLS and CDR2 YYNGEE. In nucleotides, the CDR3 is TGTGCCAGCAGCGAGCGGACTAGCACAGATACGCAGTATTTT. It is translated as CASSERTSTDTQYF.

With respect to this clone: The same CDR3 can be traced to other DNA sequences in this sample. This rearrangement joins TRBV2 to TRBJ2-3; 8 nucleotides agree with TRBD2. The CDR3 consists of 14 residues. After removal of 5 bases from V and 0 bases from J, the junction contained 1 base not matched to a gene. Per germline, CDR1 SNHLY and CDR2 FYNNEI. CDR3: CASSLAGSTDTQYF. The CDR3 region has the DNA TGTGCCAGCAGTCTAGCGGGCAGCACAGATACGCAGTATTTT.